What follows describes a single T cell receptor beta chain. What it recognizes is unknown. The sample comes from a study of shared clonotypes between healthy human individuals. Study-level information: Each donor's CD4 naive and CD4 memory cells filled three plates apiece, CD8 naive two, and CD8 memory one.

Overall study findings and caveats: Rarefaction curves obtained for sorted subsets showed sequencing incomplete despite large depth.

Authors' analysis steps: From ImmunoSEQ came sequences covering only the junction and carrying no quality scores, so filtering differed. This table comes from immunoSEQ multiplex PCR, and its TCRdb copy is limited to in-frame clones, with some not included. That table gives V, J and clone size, and the DNA gave D and trimming. The repertoire has about 700,000 clones, around 72% of them found once; the top ten carry about 1.8%. The V end was cut by 5 bases, the J end by 5 bases, with 16 bases between. The CDR3 runs to 14 residues. Per germline, CDR1 MDHEN and CDR2 SYDVKM. Sequencing used memory CD4+ T cells sorted from blood. Described subset: CD45RA-negative fraction. This chain connects TRBV28 to TRBJ2-7; maybe TRBD1 (6 bases). This TCR was recovered from a woman aged 25 to 39 in good health. In nucleotides, the CDR3 is TGTGCCAGCAGTGTTGGGACAAATAGTGACGAGCAGTACTTC. This codes for CASSVGTNSDEQYF.